This TCR beta chain was identified in a study of a mutant IDH1 vaccine in newly diagnosed glioma. Study-wide context: The earlier regimen, radiotherapy, temozolomide, or both, was most often both.

V dropped 2 bases and J dropped 6 bases, with 17 bases sitting between them. Germline V lookup: CDR1 GTSNPN, CDR2 SVGIG (reference sequence). This CDR3 contains 16 residues. Study results and limitations: Pseudoprogression apparently tracked independently of changes in top peripheral T cell clonotypes. Induction of immune responses by the vaccine occurred in approximately 93% of patients.

Time point specified: week 23, last vaccination. Every single dose of the vaccine, 300 ug of mutant IDH1 20-mer peptide, came with topical imiquimod. Each of the donors came in with new WHO grade 3 or 4 astrocytomas that were IDH1-mutant and ATRX-lost. This clone was recorded only once. Its antigen is unknown. Method: immunoSEQ multiplex PCR; TCRdb's copy keeps in-frame clones and lacks some. The top ten hold about 4.9% of the sample, which has 40,000 or so clones, about 75% seen once. The chain links TRBV30 to TRBJ1-6, with D unresolved. The receptor was isolated from a man in his forties or fifties with glioma. Sequenced material: PBMCs, taken from a glioma patient whose treatment included an IDH1 peptide vaccine. The CDR3 DNA follows: TGTGCCTGGAGTTTTGACATACTGAAGATTAATTCACCCCTCCACTTT. It yields the protein CAWSFDILKINSPLHF.